These 9 T cell receptor beta chains originate from one sample sequenced in a study of graft-versus-host responses after intestinal transplantation. No antigens are known for them. This table comes from immunoSEQ multiplex PCR, and its TCRdb copy is limited to in-frame clones, with some not included. Of around 99,000 clones in the sample, about 91% were seen once. This sample comprised unstimulated CD4+ T cells sorted from spleen or lymph node cells, obtained before transplant. The receptor set was obtained from a human donor who was the organ donor for an intestinal transplant.

On this clone itself: This CDR3 is also generated by other DNA sequences in the sample. The rearrangement links TRBV7-2 to TRBJ2-5, with 8 bases lining up with TRBD2. The CDR3 spans 14 residues. The V gene's germline CDR1 is SGHTA and CDR2 FQGNSA. Trimming at V came to 4 bases and at J to 4 bases, leaving 5 bases not matched to a gene. The CDR3 sequence: CASSSQAGGETQYF. As DNA, the CDR3 is TGTGCCAGCAGCTCCCAGGCGGGGGGAGAGACCCAGTACTTC. Using reference TRBV7-2 and TRBJ2-5 for the parts outside the CDR3, the full variable domain is GAGVSQSPSNKVTEKGKDVELRCDPISGHTALYWYRQSLGQGLEFLIYFQGNSAPDKSGLPSDRFSAERTGGSVSTLTIQRTQQEDSAVYLCASSSQAGGETQYFGPGTRLLVL.

The rearrangement uses TRBV6-1 and TRBJ2-5, with 8 bases matching TRBD1. The germline V gene has CDR1 MNHNS and CDR2 SASEGT. This CDR3 contains 15 residues. The ends lost 4 bases at V and 5 bases at J; junction bases unmatched: 9. CDR3 in amino acids: CASSVVGQATETQYF. In nucleotides, the CDR3 is TGTGCCAGCAGTGTGGTGGGACAGGCGACGGAGACCCAGTACTTC.

V usage is TRBV5-8 and J usage is TRBJ2-7; TRBD2 agrees at 9 bases. The CDR3 totals 14 residues. From germline, CDR1 is SGHTS and CDR2 YDEGEE. The trim removed 0 bases at V and 2 bases at J, leaving 0 bases unmatched. CDR3 DNA sequence: TGTGCCAGCAGCTTGGTAGCGGGGGCCTACGAGCAGTACTTC. It encodes CASSLVAGAYEQYF.

The chain recombines TRBV2 with TRBJ1-4, with TRBD1 identical over 7 bases. The CDR3 has 15 residues. With V trimmed by 2 bases and J by 7 bases, 7 bases remained unmatched. In germline, CDR1 is SNHLY, CDR2 FYNNEI. The CDR3 region has the DNA TGTGCCAGCAGTGAATGGGCCAGGACAGGTGAAAAACTGTTTTTT. Its translation: CASSEWARTGEKLFF.

This chain links TRBV2 with TRBJ1-1; D is undetermined. CDR3 length equals 12 residues. Trimming took off 5 bases at V and 4 bases at J, with 8 bases between the two ends. CDR1 and CDR2 from the germline V gene are SNHLY and FYNNEI. CDR3: CASSTLTTEAFF. As DNA, the CDR3 is TGTGCCAGCAGTACTCTGACCACTGAAGCTTTCTTT.

Of note for this clone: Mismatch with germline at one junction end may stem from a read error. The chain uses TRBV11-2 and TRBJ2-1; 9 bases agree with TRBD2. The CDR3 consists of 13 residues. Germline V gene data show CDR1 as SGHAT and CDR2 as FQNNGV. CDR3 sequence reads: CASSPDFSGRVLF. In nucleotides, the CDR3 is TGTGCCAGCAGCCCCGACTTTAGCGGGAGAGTACTCTTC. The whole variable domain, filled in from reference TRBV11-2 and TRBJ2-1, reads EAGVAQSPRYKIIEKRQSVAFWCNPISGHATLYWYQQILGQGPKLLIQFQNNGVVDDSQLPKDRFSAERLKGVDSTLKIQPAKLEDSAVYLCASSPDFSGRVLFGPGTRLTVL.

The chain recombines TRBV28 with TRBJ2-7; a weak D match, TRBD2 (5 bases). CDR1 and CDR2 (germline): MDHEN, SYDVKM. V shed 6 bases and J shed 0 bases, with 12 bases lying between them. The CDR3 is 14 amino acids. Written as DNA, the CDR3 is TGTGCCAGCAGATCCAGCGGTAGCTCCTACGAGCAGTACTTC. It is translated as CASRSSGSSYEQYF. Combining the CDR3 with reference TRBV28 and TRBJ2-7 gives the whole variable domain DVKVTQSSRYLVKRTGEKVFLECVQDMDHENMFWYRQDPGLGLRLIYFSYDVKMKEKGDIPEGYSVSREKKERFSLILESASTNQTSMYLCASRSSGSSYEQYFGPGTRLTVT.

V and J are TRBV5-1 and TRBJ2-7, with TRBD1 matching over 7 bases. CDR1 SGHRS and CDR2 YFSETQ come from the germline V gene. The CDR3 runs to 14 residues. Trimming removed 1 base from V and 11 bases from J; junction bases left unmatched: 12. CDR3 DNA sequence: TGCGCCAGCAGCTTGAGTACAGGGGCCGCGCCCAAGTACTTC. As protein: CASSLSTGAAPKYF.

The chain has TRBV11-2 and TRBJ2-7; perhaps TRBD1 as D (6 bases). Trimming removed 6 bases at V and 7 bases at J, with 19 bases between. The CDR3 totals 14 residues. In germline, CDR1 is SGHAT, CDR2 FQNNGV. The CDR3 spells CASRSTRGQHEQYF. The CDR3 bases are TGTGCCAGCAGGTCAACTCGAGGACAGCATGAGCAGTACTTC. Combining the CDR3 with reference TRBV11-2 and TRBJ2-7 gives the whole variable domain EAGVAQSPRYKIIEKRQSVAFWCNPISGHATLYWYQQILGQGPKLLIQFQNNGVVDDSQLPKDRFSAERLKGVDSTLKIQPAKLEDSAVYLCASRSTRGQHEQYFGPGTRLTVT.